The text below deals with one T cell receptor (beta chain). Sequenced by immunoSEQ multiplex PCR; TCRdb stores in-frame clones only, minus some. The data contain about 350,000 clones, 70% to 90% of them singletons. This sample was included in a study of Ad26.COV2.S vaccination and SARS-CoV-2 variants. Treatment defined: around 19 received Ad26.COV2.S at low or high dose, single or two shots; roughly 5 received placebo; per-sample allocation not given. Material that was analyzed had been drawn on day 63 after the first vaccine or placebo injection. The TCR comes from a person between 18 and 65 years old who received the Ad26.COV2.S COVID-19 vaccine or a placebo. The material was peripheral blood, obtained in a trial of Ad26.COV2.S vaccine versus placebo.

The CDR3 DNA reads as TGTGCCAGCAGTCCGGGACTAGCGGAACTTTGGGATACGCAGTATTTT. Residues: CASSPGLAELWDTQYF. V is TRBV27 and J is TRBJ2-3; 11 nucleotides agree with TRBD2. Germline assignment: CDR1 MNHEY and CDR2 SMNVEV (reference sequence). The junction had 10 bases not matched to a gene; V was cut back by 5 bases and J by 6 bases. The CDR3 spans 16 residues.